This T cell receptor (beta chain) was recorded in a study of blood T cell repertoires in COVID-19. The V gene's germline CDR1 is LGHNA and CDR2 YSLEER. V was cut by 0 bases and J by 3 bases, with 9 bases left in between. This CDR3 is built from 14 residues. A remark on this clone: Other DNA sequences of this sample code for an identical CDR3.

Sequencing used immunoSEQ multiplex PCR; TCRdb keeps in-frame clones, though not all of them. The profile shows 250,000 to 300,000 clones, about 88% of them singletons. The rearrangement links TRBV4-3 to TRBJ2-7; D may be TRBD1 (5 bases). Material: peripheral blood. This TCR came from a woman in her 70s with COVID-19, enrolled during active disease. Here the CDR3 reads CASSQDRQSYEQYF. The CDR3 coding sequence is TGCGCCAGCAGCCAAGATAGACAGAGCTACGAGCAGTACTTC.